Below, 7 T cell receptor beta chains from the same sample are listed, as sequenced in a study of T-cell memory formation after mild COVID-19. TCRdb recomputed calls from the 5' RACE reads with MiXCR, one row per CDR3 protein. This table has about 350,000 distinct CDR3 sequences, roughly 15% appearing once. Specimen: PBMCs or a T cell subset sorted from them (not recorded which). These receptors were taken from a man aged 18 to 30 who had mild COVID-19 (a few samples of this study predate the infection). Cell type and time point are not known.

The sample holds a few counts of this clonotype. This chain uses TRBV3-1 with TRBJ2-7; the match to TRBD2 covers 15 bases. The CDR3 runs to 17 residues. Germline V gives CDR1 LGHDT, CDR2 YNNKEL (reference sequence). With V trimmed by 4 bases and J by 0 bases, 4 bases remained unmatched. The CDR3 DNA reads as TGTGCCAGCAGCCGCAGGGGACTAGCGGGGGGCTCCTACGAGCAGTACTTC. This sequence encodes CASSRRGLAGGSYEQYF.

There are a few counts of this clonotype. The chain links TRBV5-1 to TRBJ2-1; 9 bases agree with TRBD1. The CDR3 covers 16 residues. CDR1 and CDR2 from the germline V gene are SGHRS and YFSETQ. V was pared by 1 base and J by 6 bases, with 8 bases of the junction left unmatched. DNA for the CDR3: TGCGCCAGCAGCTTGTCCGGGACAGGGTTCGGCAATGAGCAGTTCTTC. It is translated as CASSLSGTGFGNEQFF.

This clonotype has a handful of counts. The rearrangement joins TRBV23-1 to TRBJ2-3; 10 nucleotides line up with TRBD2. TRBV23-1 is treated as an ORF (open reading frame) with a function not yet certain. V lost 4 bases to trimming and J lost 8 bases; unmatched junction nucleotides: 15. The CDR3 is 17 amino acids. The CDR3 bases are TGCGCCAGCAGTCGACGGACAGGGCATAGCGGGGGGCTTACGCAGTATTTT. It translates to CASSRRTGHSGGLTQYF.

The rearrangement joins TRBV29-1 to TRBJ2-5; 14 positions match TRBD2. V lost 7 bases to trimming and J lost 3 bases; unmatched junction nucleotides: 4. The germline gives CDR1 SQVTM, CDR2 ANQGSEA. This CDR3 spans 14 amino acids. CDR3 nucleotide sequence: TGCAGCGCGGAGGGACTAGCGGGGGAAGAGACCCAGTACTTC. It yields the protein CSAEGLAGEETQYF.

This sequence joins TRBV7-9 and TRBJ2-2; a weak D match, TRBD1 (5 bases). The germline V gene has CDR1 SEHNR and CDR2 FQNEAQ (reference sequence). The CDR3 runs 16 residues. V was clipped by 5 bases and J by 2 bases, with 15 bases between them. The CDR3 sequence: CASSPDTALNTGELFF. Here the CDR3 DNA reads TGTGCCAGCAGCCCGGACACCGCCTTAAACACCGGGGAGCTGTTTTTT.

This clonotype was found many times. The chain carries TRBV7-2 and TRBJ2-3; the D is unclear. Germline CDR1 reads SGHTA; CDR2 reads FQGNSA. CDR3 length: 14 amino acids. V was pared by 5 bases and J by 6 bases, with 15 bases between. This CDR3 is CASSTDPTWDTQYF. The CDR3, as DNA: TGTGCCAGCAGCACCGATCCCACTTGGGATACGCAGTATTTT.

This CDR3 is CASSYSVPGLSGYTF. CDR3 DNA sequence: TGTGCCAGCAGTTACTCGGTGCCAGGGCTAAGTGGCTACACCTTC. V gene TRBV6-5 combines with J gene TRBJ1-2; a possible D gene is TRBD1 (5 bases). The V end was cut by 0 bases, the J end by 7 bases, with 15 bases between. In germline, CDR1 is MNHEY, CDR2 SVGAGI. The CDR3 sequence is 15 residues long.